The TCR beta chain described here comes from a study of T cell responses to AZD1222 COVID-19 vaccine (dated by TCRdb to about 2021). As for the study more broadly: Because spike-specific TCR depth and breadth did not differ between the two schedules, AZD1222 recipients who got a second dose at roughly 4 weeks were pooled with those who got a second dose at roughly 12 weeks. Trial participants were enrolled by age into 18-55, 56-69 and 70-plus year subgroups, with roughly 160, 29 and 62 TCR-sequenced participants respectively. TCR sequencing was performed for some 250 trial participants, of whom some 200 were given two doses of AZD1222 and around 25 were given two doses of MenACWY control vaccine. What the research found in general, with its limitations: After two AZD1222 doses, spike-specific TCR breadth and depth were significantly higher than at day 0 and than in MenACWY recipients. Because no day 14 peak-response samples were available, repertoires were characterized only after the peak T cell response. Most participants were white British and females outnumbered males, and the authors suggested that clonal diversity may have been underestimated. The 56-69-year group was small, and its depth increase did not reach significance, likely because of low power. Conclusions about previously exposed vaccinees are limited, since just five or six AZD1222 recipients were seropositive for SARS-CoV-2 at baseline. Reportedly, almost half of the unique spike-specific TCRs recognized epitopes lying outside the regions that are mutated in the B.1.351 and B.1.1.7 variants. CD4 TCRs associated with the vaccine covered the entire spike protein, and the dominant responses were in regions 160-218 and 743-854.

The CDR3 regions of human TCRbeta chains were analyzed by immunosequencing. Regarding the original processing steps: Repertoire TCRs were matched against a reference library of SARS-CoV-2-specific TCRs generated with the MIRA antigen-specificity platform. Breadth meant the fraction of unique TCRs that were SARS-CoV-2-associated, whereas depth meant the fraction of total T cells that were SARS-CoV-2-associated. Each spike-specific TCR was assigned to its reactive spike region and to a CD4 or CD8 class using the MIRA data. Log10-transformed breadth and depth values were compared by one-way ANOVA with Sidak's multiple comparisons tests. TCRdb obtained this table from immuneACCESS and retained in-frame rearrangements with V and J assigned. These tables miss some clones; where compared with another copy, unresolved V genes account for less than half of the shortfall, and the remainder is unexplained. V, J and clone size were drawn from that table, and D and trimming were deduced from the DNA. The sample table shows fewer than 150,000 clones, and over 75% are seen once. The ten largest clones represent approximately 1.1% of the sample.

V gives up 1 base and J gives up 4 bases, and the segment between their germline ends measures 17 bases. There are 17 amino acids in the CDR3, from cysteine to phenylalanine inclusive. Only the CDR3 part of the read is kept: 51 bases, read in frame from the first base. Per the germline V gene (reference sequence), SSHAT is the CDR1 and FNYEAQ is the CDR2. Remarks on this clone: The antigen it recognizes is unknown. No base-level quality is on record; no much larger clone is a single base apart.

Explained via the paper, the time point label denotes: baseline before first vaccination. Vaccinee samples came from UK trials COV001 and COV002, including a single-blind randomized controlled phase 2/3 trial of AZD1222 (ChAdOx1 nCoV-19) in healthy adults. For TCRbeta chain sequencing, PBMC samples from trial participants were taken at day 0 and at day 28 after the second dose. Here the chain combines TRBV7-7 and TRBJ1-3, and possibly TRBD1, on 6 matching bases. This TCR was recovered from an adult in good health. Sequences were derived from peripheral blood, sampled on day 0 of AZD1222 vaccination. The DNA is as follows: TGTGCCAGCAGCTTAGGAGGGCCAGGGGTGCCCGGAAACACCATATATTTT. It translates to CASSLGGPGVPGNTIYF.